The 29 T cell receptor beta chains below come from one sample, sequenced in a study of beta chain features in type 1 diabetes. All of the isolated RNA was reverse transcribed, so expressed TCRB transcripts were sequenced. Sequencing was performed with immunoSEQ multiplex PCR; in TCRdb, only in-frame clones are kept and a portion is missing. The sample has about 140,000 clones, less than 8.5% seen once. Sequenced material: central memory CD4+ T cells from blood. All receptors derive from a woman aged 25-40 years in good health.

V usage is TRBV10-3 and J usage is TRBJ2-7; TRBD2 matches 11 bases. After removal of 10 bases from V and 4 bases from J, the junction contained 3 bases not matched to a gene. CDR1 is ENHRY and CDR2 is SYGVKD in the germline V gene. The CDR3 sequence is 12 residues long. CDR3 bases: TGTGCCAGTAGCGGGAGGGGATACGAGCAGTACTTC. It codes for CASSGRGYEQYF.

This clone was seen only a few times. The chain joins TRBV20-1 to TRBJ2-1, with TRBD2 matching 7 bases. J gave up 12 bases and V 3 bases, and 5 bases lay outside the gene matches. The germline gives CDR1 DFQATT, CDR2 SNEGSKA (reference sequence). The CDR3 runs to 11 residues. In DNA, the CDR3 is TGCAGTGCTAGTGGGGTAGCGGGGCAGTTCTTC. Translation gives CSASGVAGQFF.

This clone was seen repeatedly, ten times or more. This chain connects TRBV7-9 to TRBJ1-4; D is possibly TRBD1 (6 bases). The germline V gene encodes CDR1 SEHNR and CDR2 FQNEAQ (reference sequence). The CDR3 has 14 residues. Trimming took off 1 base at V and 8 bases at J, with 11 bases between the two ends. CDR3 coding DNA: TGTGCCAGCAGCTTAGTGGGGGCGCGAGAAAAACTGTTTTTT. This gives the protein CASSLVGAREKLFF.

This clone was detected ten times or more. J is TRBJ2-6 and V is TRBV4-3; D might be TRBD1 (6 bases). The germline gives CDR1 LGHNA, CDR2 YSLEER. The CDR3 totals 21 residues. Trimming shortened V by 0 bases and J by 0 bases, and 21 bases separated the two germline ends. Written as DNA, the CDR3 is TGCGCCAGCAGCCAAGATGTGAGTCAGGGGCGGATCGGCTCTGGGGCCAACGTCCTGACTTTC. This sequence encodes CASSQDVSQGRIGSGANVLTF.

This clone has a count of ten or more. V and J are TRBV4-3 and TRBJ2-5; unclear D gene. Trimming took off 0 bases at V and 3 bases at J, with 5 bases between the two ends. Germline lookup yields CDR1 LGHNA and CDR2 YSLEER. The CDR3 is 13 residues long. In DNA form, the CDR3 reads TGCGCCAGCAGCCAAGAGCGTGAAGAGACCCAGTACTTC. Protein sequence: CASSQEREETQYF.

The chain employs TRBV9 and TRBJ1-3; TRBD1 aligns across 10 bases. This CDR3 spans 16 amino acids. The junction had 5 bases not matched to a gene; V was cut back by 4 bases and J by 1 base. The germline gives CDR1 SGDLS, CDR2 YYNGEE. CDR3: CASSIGTGDSGNTIYF. Written as DNA, the CDR3 is TGTGCCAGCAGCATTGGGACAGGGGATTCTGGAAACACCATATATTTT.

The chain recombines TRBV2 with TRBJ2-6; 10 bases match TRBD2. Germline CDR1 and CDR2: SNHLY and FYNNEI. The CDR3 covers 18 residues. V lost 6 bases and J lost 4; bases outside the gene matches: 12. The CDR3 protein is CASSGGLAGEAGANVLTF. CDR3 bases: TGTGCCAGCAGCGGTGGGCTAGCGGGAGAGGCGGGGGCCAACGTCCTGACTTTC.

This clone appeared a few times. V and J are TRBV5-4 and TRBJ2-3; 14 bases are shared with TRBD2. Germline trimming cut 4 bases from V and 8 bases from J; bases unmatched to any gene: 12. The CDR3 loop spans 17 amino acids. Germline V gives CDR1 SGHNT, CDR2 YYREEE (reference sequence). The CDR3 coding sequence is TGTGCCAGCAGCCCGGGGACTAGCGGGAGTAGGGTTGGTACGCAGTATTTT. Its translation is CASSPGTSGSRVGTQYF.

This clone was seen more than once but under ten times. The chain recombines TRBV15 with TRBJ2-1; D perhaps matches TRBD2 (7 bases). CDR1 and CDR2 (germline): LNHNV, YYDKDF (reference sequence). CDR3 length: 17 residues. Trimming stripped 1 base from V and 6 bases from J, with 19 bases between. Written as DNA, the CDR3 is TGTGCCACCAGCAGAGGGGGGGGCGGGATGAGTGGCAATGAGCAGTTCTTC. Translation gives CATSRGGGGMSGNEQFF.

Only a few counts were recorded for this clone. The gene calls are TRBV5-4 and TRBJ1-2; D unclear. Germline CDR1 reads SGHNT; CDR2 reads YYREEE (reference sequence). Trimming cost V 2 bases and J 12 bases, with 14 bases left between them. This CDR3 comprises 12 residues. CDR3 sequence reads: CASSFRGVGDTF. The DNA for the CDR3 is TGTGCCAGCAGCTTCCGTGGCGTCGGGGACACCTTC. The whole variable domain, remainder taken from reference TRBV5-4 and TRBJ1-2, is ETGVTQSPTHLIKTRGQQVTLRCSSQSGHNTVSWYQQALGQGPQFIFQYYREEENGRGNFPPRFSGLQFPNYSSELNVNALELDDSALYLCASSFRGVGDTFGSGTRLTVV.

This sequence joins TRBV18 and TRBJ2-1; 12 bases agree with TRBD2. Trimming at V came to 6 bases and at J to 2 bases, leaving 2 bases not matched to a gene. The CDR3 contains 15 residues. Looked up from germline, CDR1 is KGHSH and CDR2 is LQKENI. CDR3 amino acids: CASSRTSGTYNEQFF. The DNA of the CDR3 is TGTGCCAGCTCTAGGACTAGCGGGACCTACAATGAGCAGTTCTTC.

The CDR3 is CSVEDLRDRDTQYF. The CDR3 DNA sequence: TGCAGCGTTGAAGATCTTCGGGATAGAGATACGCAGTATTTT. The chain uses TRBV29-1 and TRBJ2-3; possible D gene TRBD2, 5 bases. The CDR3 spans 14 residues. Per the germline V gene, CDR1 is SQVTM and CDR2 is ANQGSEA. Trimming pared 0 bases from V and 5 bases from J, leaving 12 bases between.

The chain recombines TRBV19 with TRBJ1-4; D unclear. The CDR3 covers 14 residues. The germline V gene encodes CDR1 LNHDA and CDR2 SQIVND (reference sequence). V was shortened by 3 bases and J by 8 bases, with 13 bases between the two germline ends. CDR3 loop: CASSIQFGGEKLFF. In DNA, the CDR3 is TGTGCCAGTAGTATCCAGTTCGGAGGCGAAAAACTGTTTTTT. Combining the CDR3 with reference TRBV19 and TRBJ1-4 gives the whole variable domain DGGITQSPKYLFRKEGQNVTLSCEQNLNHDAMYWYRQDPGQGLRLIYYSQIVNDFQKGDIAEGYSVSREKKESFPLTVTSAQKNPTAFYLCASSIQFGGEKLFFGSGTQLSVL.

This clone was counted a few times. The chain is built from TRBV30 and TRBJ2-3; 7 bases fit TRBD1. Germline CDR1 and CDR2: GTSNPN and SVGIG (reference sequence). The V segment lost 2 bases and the J segment 0 bases; nucleotides outside the gene matches: 8. This CDR3 region has 16 residues. In DNA, the CDR3 is TGTGCCTGGAGTCATAGGACAGGTACTAGCACAGATACGCAGTATTTT. Translated, it gives CAWSHRTGTSTDTQYF.

The chain links TRBV28 to TRBJ2-1; 13 bases align to TRBD2. The trim removed 5 bases at V and 15 bases at J, leaving 7 bases unmatched. Germline V gene data show CDR1 as MDHEN and CDR2 as SYDVKM. The CDR3 has 13 residues. The CDR3 DNA sequence: TGTGCCAGCAGTCCCCGACTAGCGGGAGGTGGGTTCTTC. This translates into CASSPRLAGGGFF.

The chain links TRBV5-4 to TRBJ1-2, with TRBD1 matching 11 bases. Germline CDR1 SGHNT, CDR2 YYREEE (reference sequence). Unmatched junction bases numbered 8, after V lost 4 bases and J lost 6 bases. The CDR3 spans 15 residues. The CDR3 reads CASSPGQGALDGYTF. Here the CDR3 DNA reads TGTGCCAGCAGCCCCGGACAGGGGGCGTTGGATGGCTACACCTTC. Drawing the rest from reference TRBV5-4 and TRBJ1-2, the complete variable domain is ETGVTQSPTHLIKTRGQQVTLRCSSQSGHNTVSWYQQALGQGPQFIFQYYREEENGRGNFPPRFSGLQFPNYSSELNVNALELDDSALYLCASSPGQGALDGYTFGSGTRLTVV.

The genes are TRBV6-4 and TRBJ2-2; the D is unclear. V was cut by 5 bases and J by 2 bases, with 12 bases left in between. The CDR3 extends over 15 amino acids. Germline V lookup: CDR1 MRHNA, CDR2 SNTAGT. The CDR3 sequence is CASSPSTTNTGELFF. The CDR3 nucleotides are TGTGCCAGCAGTCCCTCGACAACCAACACCGGGGAGCTGTTTTTT.

The V call is TRBV4-2, the J call TRBJ1-2; 7 bases map to TRBD1. Per germline, CDR1 LGHNA and CDR2 YNFKEQ. CDR3 length equals 15 residues. J lost 4 bases, V lost 5 bases, and 10 bases had no gene match. The CDR3 here is CASSLMAGGGYGYTF. CDR3 sequence (DNA): TGTGCCAGCAGCTTGATGGCAGGGGGAGGCTATGGCTACACCTTC.

The chain carries TRBV4-3 and TRBJ2-3; possible D gene TRBD2, 6 bases. The CDR3 consists of 14 residues. Germline CDR1 and CDR2: LGHNA and YSLEER. V gave up 0 bases and J gave up 12 bases, with 16 bases separating them. CDR3: CASSQEGRWGDQYF. The CDR3 bases are TGCGCCAGCAGCCAAGAGGGGCGGTGGGGGGACCAGTATTTT.

Only a few counts were recorded for this clone. This chain joins TRBV18 and TRBJ1-4; 8 nucleotides align to TRBD1. V gave up 6 bases and J gave up 8 bases; unmatched junction bases: 8. From germline, CDR1 is KGHSH and CDR2 LQKENI. This CDR3 contains 14 residues. Here the CDR3 DNA reads TGTGCCAGCTCCCCCGGACAGGGCGGGGAAAAACTGTTTTTT. Translating gives CASSPGQGGEKLFF.

The chain carries TRBV5-4 and TRBJ2-7, with 12 nucleotides matching TRBD2. Germline trimming cut 3 bases from V and 2 bases from J; bases unmatched to any gene: 3. The germline V gene has CDR1 SGHNT and CDR2 YYREEE (reference sequence). This CDR3 has 15 amino acids. CDR3 loop: CASSSRLAGAYEQYF. The CDR3 DNA is TGTGCCAGCAGCTCGAGACTAGCGGGAGCCTACGAGCAGTACTTC.

The gene calls are TRBV11-2 and TRBJ2-4; maybe TRBD2 (6 bases). The CDR3 sequence is 17 residues long. Germline CDR1 and CDR2: SGHAT and FQNNGV. Trimming removed 5 bases at V and 3 bases at J, with 20 bases between. CDR3 bases: TGTGCCAGCAGCAACGGTCCGAGTGGGGGGATCAAAAACATTCAGTACTTC. Translating gives CASSNGPSGGIKNIQYF.

This chain joins TRBV5-6 and TRBJ2-5; 11 nucleotides line up with TRBD1. Germline V lookup: CDR1 SGHDT, CDR2 YYEEEE. Trimming cost V 4 bases and J 5 bases; bases outside gene matches: 7. The CDR3 runs to 15 residues. The CDR3 bases are TGTGCCAGCAGCCTGAGGACAGGGGGCTTTGAGACCCAGTACTTC. It encodes CASSLRTGGFETQYF.

The chain links TRBV7-2 to TRBJ2-1, with TRBD2 identical over 9 bases. Germline CDR1 SGHTA, CDR2 FQGNSA. The CDR3 has 17 amino acids. Trimming took 5 bases from V and 0 from J; bases not matched to a gene: 8. CDR3 residues: CASSIRLAVGSYNEQFF. For the CDR3, the DNA is TGTGCCAGCAGCATTCGACTAGCGGTGGGCTCCTACAATGAGCAGTTCTTC.

CDR3 region: CASSLAGSDTQYF. CDR3 sequence (DNA): TGTGCCAGCAGCTTAGCGGGGTCAGATACGCAGTATTTT. This chain connects TRBV11-2 to TRBJ2-3, with D possibly TRBD2 on 5 matching bases. CDR1 and CDR2 (germline): SGHAT, FQNNGV. V gave up 1 base and J gave up 4 bases, with 6 bases separating them. CDR3 length equals 13 residues. The whole variable domain, filled in from reference TRBV11-2 and TRBJ2-3, reads EAGVAQSPRYKIIEKRQSVAFWCNPISGHATLYWYQQILGQGPKLLIQFQNNGVVDDSQLPKDRFSAERLKGVDSTLKIQPAKLEDSAVYLCASSLAGSDTQYFGPGTRLTVL.

This clone was detected a few times. This chain connects TRBV7-2 to TRBJ1-3, with D possibly TRBD1 on 6 matching bases. This CDR3 comprises 18 residues. The germline gives CDR1 SGHTA, CDR2 FQGNSA. Trimming removed 0 bases from V and 0 bases from J, with 15 bases in between. Written as DNA, the CDR3 is TGTGCCAGCAGCTTAGCATTTAGGGGGAGAAGCTCTGGAAACACCATATATTTT. This gives the protein CASSLAFRGRSSGNTIYF.

This clone has at least ten counts. The gene calls are TRBV4-3 and TRBJ1-1; D is unresolved. V lost 1 base, J lost 1 base, and 10 bases lay in between. The V gene's germline CDR1 is LGHNA and CDR2 YSLEER. The CDR3 totals 15 residues. Here the CDR3 DNA reads TGCGCCAGCAGCCAAGCCCTGACACGGAACACTGAAGCTTTCTTT. It codes for CASSQALTRNTEAFF.

This chain links TRBV7-2 with TRBJ1-2; D remains ambiguous. This CDR3 has 13 amino acids. CDR1 is SGHTA, CDR2 FQGNSA, per germline. V was clipped by 2 bases and J by 2 bases, with 6 bases between them. CDR3 residues: CASSLNYNYGYTF. The CDR3 DNA follows: TGTGCCAGCAGCTTAAACTACAACTATGGCTACACCTTC.

This clone has only a few counts. The chain links TRBV4-3 to TRBJ1-2, with a possible D match to TRBD1 (6 bases). The CDR3 runs 14 residues. Germline V lookup: CDR1 LGHNA, CDR2 YSLEER. Deletions cut 1 base from V and 4 bases from J, with 10 bases between. CDR3 amino acids: CASSQVTGLYGYTF. The CDR3 DNA follows: TGCGCCAGCAGCCAAGTGACAGGACTCTATGGCTACACCTTC.